Given below is one T cell receptor beta chain in context. CDR1 LNHDA and CDR2 SQIVND come from the germline V gene (reference sequence). The CDR3 is made up of 14 amino acids. V lost 7 bases and J 1 base, leaving 13 bases between the germline ends. This sample was taken from a study of blood T cell repertoires in COVID-19. Study summary: Nucleic acid was either cDNA or gDNA, and it came from T cells, B-cell-depleted T cells, or PBMCs.

Participant-given clinical history determined each cohort assignment. Two negative PCRs, clearance, or symptom resolution were required of recovered Cohort 3 donors. Profiled with immunoSEQ multiplex PCR; TCRdb holds only in-frame clones, not every one. The table includes about 220,000 clones, under 90% detected once. The clonotype originates from a woman aged 55 to 70 who had recovered from COVID-19. Sample: PBMCs or T cells enriched from blood (not recorded which). The chain employs TRBV19 and TRBJ1-2, with D unclear. The CDR3 coding sequence is TGTGCCAGTAACAAACGGAGTATTAACTATGGCTACACCTTC. Its translation is CASNKRSINYGYTF.